One and the same sample provided the 27 T cell receptor beta chains below, sequenced in a study of T-cell memory formation after mild COVID-19. TCRdb called the 5' RACE reads again in MiXCR, with one record for every CDR3 protein. The repertoire holds around 140,000 distinct CDR3 sequences, with around 21% as singletons. Sequencing used PBMCs or a T cell subset sorted from them (not recorded which). These receptor sequences come from an adult woman who had mild COVID-19 (a few samples of this study predate the infection). Cell type and time point are not known.

The chain employs TRBV5-1 and TRBJ2-3; D gene unclear. V lost 2 bases and J 1 base, leaving 11 bases between the germline ends. The CDR3 runs 15 residues. Germline assignment: CDR1 SGHRS and CDR2 YFSETQ. In DNA, the CDR3 is TGCGCCAGCAGCTTTCTTGGTCGTGGCACAGATACGCAGTATTTT. Translation: CASSFLGRGTDTQYF. The whole variable domain, remainder taken from reference TRBV5-1 and TRBJ2-3, is KAGVTQTPRYLIKTRGQQVTLSCSPISGHRSVSWYQQTPGQGLQFLFEYFSETQRNKGNFPGRFSGRQFSNSRSEMNVSTLELGDSALYLCASSFLGRGTDTQYFGPGTRLTVL.

Ten or more counts support this clonotype. The rearrangement joins TRBV7-9 to TRBJ1-4; D gene unclear. CDR1 and CDR2 from the germline V gene are SEHNR and FQNEAQ (reference sequence). The CDR3 spans 14 residues. V shed 3 bases and J shed 8 bases, with 13 bases lying between them. This chain's CDR3 is CASSFYSLGEKLFF. In nucleotides, the CDR3 is TGTGCCAGCAGCTTTTACAGCCTCGGGGAAAAACTGTTTTTT. The full variable domain, rest sourced from reference TRBV7-9 and TRBJ1-4, is DTGVSQNPRHKITKRGQNVTFRCDPISEHNRLYWYRQTLGQGPEFLTYFQNEAQLEKSRLLSDRFSAERPKGSFSTLEIQRTEQGDSAMYLCASSFYSLGEKLFFGSGTQLSVL.

This clonotype has only a few counts. The chain combines TRBV5-4 with TRBJ2-4, with 8 bases aligning to TRBD1. The CDR3 runs 15 residues. The V gene end was trimmed by 4 bases and the J gene end by 1 base; junction bases not matched to a gene: 4. Germline V gives CDR1 SGHNT, CDR2 YYREEE (reference sequence). The DNA of the CDR3 is TGTGCCAGCAGCCGCCGGGACAGGGCCAAAAACATTCAGTACTTC. Its translation: CASSRRDRAKNIQYF.

The table lists this clonotype with a few counts. The chain employs TRBV5-6 and TRBJ1-4; D remains unclear. CDR1 and CDR2 from the germline V gene are SGHDT and YYEEEE. V was clipped by 1 base and J by 5 bases, with 9 bases between them. The CDR3 contains 14 residues. The CDR3 sequence: CASSLPAENEKLFF. The CDR3 nucleotides read TGTGCCAGCAGCTTGCCGGCCGAAAATGAAAAACTGTTTTTT. The full variable domain, with the rest looked up from reference TRBV5-6 and TRBJ1-4, is DAGVTQSPTHLIKTRGQQVTLRCSPKSGHDTVSWYQQALGQGPQFIFQYYEEEERQRGNFPDRFSGHQFPNYSSELNVNALLLGDSALYLCASSLPAENEKLFFGSGTQLSVL.

This clonotype has just a few counts. The chain carries TRBV7-3 and TRBJ2-7; D gene ambiguous. Germline V gene sequence: CDR1 SGHTA, CDR2 FQGTGA. The CDR3 spans 15 residues. The V gene lost 1 base and the J gene lost 0 bases, with 10 bases spanning the gap. The CDR3 here is CASSLNSESSYEQYF. In DNA form, the CDR3 reads TGTGCCAGCAGCTTAAACAGCGAGAGCTCCTACGAGCAGTACTTC.

This clonotype appeared a few times. This rearrangement joins TRBV5-1 to TRBJ1-1, with D possibly TRBD1 on 6 matching bases. The V and J ends lost 0 bases and 4 bases respectively, with 16 bases between them. CDR1 and CDR2 (germline): SGHRS, YFSETQ. This CDR3 spans 16 amino acids. CDR3 protein: CASSLVLGGQATEAFF. The CDR3 nucleotides read TGCGCCAGCAGCTTGGTATTGGGGGGGCAGGCCACTGAAGCTTTCTTT.

The V and J genes are TRBV29-1 and TRBJ1-2, with 7 bases identical to TRBD1. J lost 0 bases, V lost 2 bases, and 9 bases had no gene match. CDR3 length: 16 residues. Germline CDR1 reads SQVTM; CDR2 reads ANQGSEA. Here the CDR3 reads CSVEPGGTVPNYGYTF. For the CDR3, the DNA is TGCAGCGTTGAACCGGGCGGGACAGTCCCTAACTATGGCTACACCTTC.

This clonotype was counted a few times. The chain is built from TRBV6-5 and TRBJ2-7; D perhaps matches TRBD2 (6 bases). The CDR3 is 15 residues long. The V and J ends lost 3 bases and 4 bases respectively, with 16 bases between them. Germline V lookup: CDR1 MNHEY, CDR2 SVGAGI. CDR3 in DNA: TGTGCCAGCAGTTATGTCCCTACGGGGGTATACGAGCAGTACTTC. Protein product: CASSYVPTGVYEQYF.

This clonotype was seen many times. This rearrangement joins TRBV5-1 to TRBJ2-7; the D call may be TRBD1 or TRBD2 (6 bases each). Between the trimmed V and J ends, which lost 0 bases and 4 bases, there was a span of 14 bases. The CDR3 loop spans 15 amino acids. Germline CDR1 reads SGHRS; CDR2 reads YFSETQ. The CDR3 sequence: CASSLESLGGYEQYF. Here the CDR3 DNA reads TGCGCCAGCAGCTTGGAAAGTTTAGGGGGGTACGAGCAGTACTTC.

This clonotype was detected only a few times. The chain joins TRBV7-9 to TRBJ1-3; D is uncertain. Trimming pared 4 bases from V and 0 bases from J, leaving 4 bases between. There are 13 residues in the CDR3. Looked up from germline, CDR1 is SEHNR and CDR2 is FQNEAQ (reference sequence). This CDR3 is CASSYSSGNTIYF. Here the CDR3 DNA reads TGTGCCAGCAGCTACAGCTCTGGAAACACCATATATTTT. Drawing the rest from reference TRBV7-9 and TRBJ1-3, the complete variable domain is DTGVSQNPRHKITKRGQNVTFRCDPISEHNRLYWYRQTLGQGPEFLTYFQNEAQLEKSRLLSDRFSAERPKGSFSTLEIQRTEQGDSAMYLCASSYSSGNTIYFGEGSWLTVV.

This clonotype came up a few times. This rearrangement joins TRBV7-8 to TRBJ2-5; possible D gene TRBD2, 6 bases. Trimming took off 7 bases at V and 5 bases at J, with 17 bases between the two ends. This CDR3 contains 14 residues. Germline V gene lookup returns CDR1 SGHVS and CDR2 FQNEAQ. The CDR3 nucleotides are TGTGCCAGCATCCCTAGGAAGGCGGGGGAGACCCAGTACTTC. It translates to CASIPRKAGETQYF.

The rearrangement links TRBV7-9 to TRBJ2-3; 7 positions agree with TRBD2. CDR3 length: 12 amino acids. V trimming: 5 bases; J trimming: 8 bases; junction bases outside the gene matches: 4. CDR1 SEHNR and CDR2 FQNEAQ come from the germline V gene (reference sequence). The CDR3 sequence is CASSRGEGTQYF. In DNA, the CDR3 is TGTGCCAGCAGCCGAGGGGAGGGTACGCAGTATTTT.

The V gene is TRBV6-6, the J gene TRBJ1-6; unclear D gene. This CDR3 region has 14 residues. Deletions cut 2 bases from V and 10 bases from J, with 12 bases between. Per germline, CDR1 MNHNY and CDR2 SVGAGI (reference sequence). The CDR3 coding sequence is TGTGCCAGCAGTTACCCTGAAGGGTGGTCACCCCTCCACTTT. It specifies CASSYPEGWSPLHF.

This clonotype was counted between two and nine times. This chain connects TRBV12-3 or TRBV12-4 to TRBJ2-5, with 7 bases lining up with TRBD1. V was clipped by 6 bases and J by 4 bases; unmatched bases: 8. CDR3 length equals 14 residues. The CDR3 loop is CASRSTGEGETQYF. CDR3 bases: TGTGCCAGCAGGTCTACAGGGGAAGGAGAGACCCAGTACTTC.

The gene calls are TRBV24-1 and TRBJ2-2, with TRBD1 identical over 7 bases. The CDR3 spans 16 residues. Germline V CDR1 and CDR2: KGHDR, SFDVKD. The V segment lost 2 bases and the J segment 2 bases; nucleotides outside the gene matches: 4. The CDR3 DNA reads as TGTGCCACCAGTGATTGGGGGACAGAAAACACCGGGGAGCTGTTTTTT. This encodes CATSDWGTENTGELFF.

V and J are TRBV5-1 and TRBJ1-2; D not resolved. Trimming shortened V by 4 bases and J by 3 bases, and 10 bases separated the two germline ends. Germline CDR1 and CDR2: SGHRS and YFSETQ. This CDR3 is built from 13 residues. The chain's CDR3 is CASSLTSDYGYTF. The CDR3 bases are TGCGCCAGCAGCCTCACATCCGACTATGGCTACACCTTC.

The genes are TRBV5-6 and TRBJ1-1, with 8 bases matching TRBD1. The CDR3 is 14 residues long. V lost 3 bases and J lost 3; bases outside the gene matches: 4. Germline loops: CDR1 SGHDT, CDR2 YYEEEE. The CDR3 bases are TGTGCCAGCAGCTGGACAGGGAGGTACACTGAAGCTTTCTTT. It is translated as CASSWTGRYTEAFF. Full variable domain (outside the CDR3, taken from reference TRBV5-6 and TRBJ1-1): DAGVTQSPTHLIKTRGQQVTLRCSPKSGHDTVSWYQQALGQGPQFIFQYYEEEERQRGNFPDRFSGHQFPNYSSELNVNALLLGDSALYLCASSWTGRYTEAFFGQGTRLTVV.

This clonotype was counted a single time. A junction boundary mismatches the germline segment, possibly from a read error. The chain employs TRBV4-2 and TRBJ1-1; D may be TRBD1 (5 bases). The V gene's germline CDR1 is LGHNA and CDR2 YNFKEQ. The CDR3 consists of 14 residues. CDR3 DNA sequence: TGTGCCAGCAGCCAAGATCTTATGGGGCGGACGGGAATCTTT. Translated, it gives CASSQDLMGRTGIF.

This sequence joins TRBV5-1 and TRBJ1-2; TRBD1 is a possible D gene (6 bases). The CDR3 runs to 14 residues. The ends were cut back, 0 bases at V and 8 bases at J, with 14 bases in the middle. The germline V gene encodes CDR1 SGHRS and CDR2 YFSETQ. CDR3 loop: CASSLGSGVGGYTF. CDR3 DNA sequence: TGCGCCAGCAGCTTGGGTTCAGGGGTCGGAGGCTACACCTTC.

The chain employs TRBV7-3 and TRBJ2-1; 9 nucleotides match TRBD1. The CDR3 covers 15 residues. CDR1 is SGHTA, CDR2 FQGTGA, per germline. Losses at the gene ends were 4 bases for V and 3 bases for J; bases not matched to a gene: 4. The CDR3: CASSSDRGSYNEQFF. CDR3 coding DNA: TGTGCCAGCAGCTCGGACAGGGGTAGCTACAATGAGCAGTTCTTC.

The chain recombines TRBV5-5 with TRBJ2-5; D possibly corresponds to TRBD1 (5 bases). Germline V gene lookup returns CDR1 SGHKS and CDR2 YYEKEE (reference sequence). The CDR3 has 14 amino acids. V lost 1 base to trimming and J lost 4 bases, with 11 bases between them. The DNA of the CDR3 is TGTGCCAGCAGCTTGTTTCAGACAGCAGAGACCCAGTACTTC. This codes for CASSLFQTAETQYF.

V usage is TRBV20-1 and J usage is TRBJ1-2; D not certain. The CDR3 sequence is 13 residues long. Germline V lookup: CDR1 DFQATT, CDR2 SNEGSKA (reference sequence). With 6 bases removed from V and 3 bases from J, the gap between germline ends came to 14 bases. This chain's CDR3 is CSAAPQRDYGYTF. The CDR3 DNA sequence: TGCAGTGCAGCGCCCCAGAGAGACTATGGCTACACCTTC.

V is TRBV20-1 and J is TRBJ1-5; D ambiguous. Germline V gene sequence: CDR1 DFQATT, CDR2 SNEGSKA (reference sequence). V was cut by 0 bases and J by 4 bases, with 19 bases left in between. The CDR3 totals 17 residues. The CDR3 region is CSARDGRDVSRNQPQHF. CDR3 nucleotides: TGCAGTGCTAGAGATGGACGAGATGTAAGTCGGAATCAGCCCCAGCATTTT.

The genes are TRBV7-3 and TRBJ1-3; perhaps TRBD1 as D (5 bases). Per germline, CDR1 SGHTA and CDR2 FQGTGA. The V gene lost 2 bases and the J gene lost 4 bases, with 12 bases spanning the gap. This CDR3 region has 15 residues. CDR3 in DNA: TGTGCCAGCAGCTTAGGTCGACAGTTCGGAAACACCATATATTTT. Translating gives CASSLGRQFGNTIYF.

The chain uses TRBV11-2 and TRBJ2-3, with D unclear. This CDR3 is built from 15 residues. Trimming cost V 1 base and J 2 bases, with 10 bases left between them. The V gene's germline CDR1 is SGHAT and CDR2 FQNNGV. The CDR3 region is CASSLGLLPTDTQYF. CDR3 DNA sequence: TGTGCCAGCAGCTTAGGTTTACTTCCCACAGATACGCAGTATTTT.

This clonotype was detected only a few times. V usage is TRBV7-9 and J usage is TRBJ1-1; D is uncertain. This CDR3 is 14 amino acids long. With 5 bases removed from V and 1 base from J, the gap between germline ends came to 11 bases. Per the germline V gene, CDR1 is SEHNR and CDR2 is FQNEAQ (reference sequence). The CDR3 DNA sequence: TGTGCCAGCAGCGCAAAAAGAGAGAACACTGAAGCTTTCTTT. Its translation is CASSAKRENTEAFF.

This clonotype was seen a few times. The chain uses TRBV18 and TRBJ2-3; D gene uncertain. Germline CDR1 and CDR2: KGHSH and LQKENI. The length of the CDR3 is 14 residues. Trimming removed 3 bases at V and 6 bases at J, with 13 bases between. In nucleotides, the CDR3 is TGTGCCAGCTCACCGGGAAGGGTTCGGGATACGCAGTATTTT. It encodes CASSPGRVRDTQYF.